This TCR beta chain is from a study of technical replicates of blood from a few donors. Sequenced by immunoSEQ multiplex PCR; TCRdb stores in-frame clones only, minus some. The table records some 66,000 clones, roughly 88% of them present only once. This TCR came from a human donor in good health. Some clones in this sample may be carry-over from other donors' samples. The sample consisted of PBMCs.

The CDR3 here is CASSEFPGEAFF. The CDR3 DNA reads as TGTGCCAGCAGTGAATTCCCGGGAGAAGCTTTCTTT. The gene calls are TRBV25-1 and TRBJ1-1, with unresolved D. The CDR3 spans 12 residues. V was shortened by 1 base and J by 8 bases, with 8 bases between the two germline ends. The germline V gene has CDR1 MGHDK and CDR2 SYGVNS.